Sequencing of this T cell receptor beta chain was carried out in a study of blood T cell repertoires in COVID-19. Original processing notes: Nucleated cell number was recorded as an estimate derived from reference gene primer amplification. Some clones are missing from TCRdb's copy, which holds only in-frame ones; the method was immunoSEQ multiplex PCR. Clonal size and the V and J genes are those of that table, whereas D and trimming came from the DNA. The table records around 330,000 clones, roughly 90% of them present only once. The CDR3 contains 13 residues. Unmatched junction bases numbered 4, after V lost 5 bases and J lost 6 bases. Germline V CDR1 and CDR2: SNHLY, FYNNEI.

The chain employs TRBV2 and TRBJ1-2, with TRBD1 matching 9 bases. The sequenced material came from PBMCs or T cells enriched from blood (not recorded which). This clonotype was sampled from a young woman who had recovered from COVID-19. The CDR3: CASSRDRVNGYTF. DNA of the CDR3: TGTGCCAGCAGTCGGGACAGGGTAAATGGCTACACCTTC.